Sequencing of this T cell receptor beta chain was carried out in a study of cytomegalovirus exposure and HLA in healthy donors. General study findings and limits: In a later analysis, TCR beta V- and J-gene trimming was associated with a missense DCLRE1C variant. When analyzed later, the rates of TCR association showed variation by HLA locus, with DRB1 the most and HLA-C the fewest.

The PCR employed 60 Vbeta primers together with 13 Jbeta primers. Assay used: immunoSEQ multiplex PCR; TCRdb lists only in-frame clones, some missing. The data hold approximately 110,000 clones, with about 64% observed a single time. Turning to this clone: What it binds is unknown.

This CDR3 is built from 12 residues. V shed 6 bases and J 9 bases; nucleotides not matched to a gene: 4. Looked up from germline, CDR1 is MNHEY and CDR2 is SVGAGI. The clonotype comes from a man aged 18 to 30 in good health and CMV-seropositive. The specimen sequenced was PBMCs. V and J are TRBV6-5 and TRBJ2-2, with TRBD2 identical over 7 bases. The CDR3 DNA reads TGTGCCAGCAGGGGAGGGGCGAGGGAGCTGTTTTTT. It specifies CASRGGARELFF.